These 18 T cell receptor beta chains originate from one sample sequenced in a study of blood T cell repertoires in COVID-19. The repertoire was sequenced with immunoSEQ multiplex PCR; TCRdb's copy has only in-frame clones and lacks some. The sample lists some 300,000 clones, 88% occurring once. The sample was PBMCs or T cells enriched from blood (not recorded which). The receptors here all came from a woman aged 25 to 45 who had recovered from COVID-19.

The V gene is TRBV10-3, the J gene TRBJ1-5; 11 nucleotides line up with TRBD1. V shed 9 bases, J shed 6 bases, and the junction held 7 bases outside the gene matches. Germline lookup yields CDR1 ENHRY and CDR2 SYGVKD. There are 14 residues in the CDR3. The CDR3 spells CAIAGTGGSQPQHF. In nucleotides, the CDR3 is TGTGCCATTGCCGGGACAGGGGGTTCTCAGCCCCAGCATTTT.

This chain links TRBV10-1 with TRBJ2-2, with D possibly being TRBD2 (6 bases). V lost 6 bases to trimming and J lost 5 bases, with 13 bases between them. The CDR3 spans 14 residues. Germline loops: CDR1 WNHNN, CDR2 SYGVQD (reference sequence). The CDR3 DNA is TGCGCCAGCAGCTCTGGGAGGAGGACCGGGGAGCTGTTTTTT. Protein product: CASSSGRRTGELFF.

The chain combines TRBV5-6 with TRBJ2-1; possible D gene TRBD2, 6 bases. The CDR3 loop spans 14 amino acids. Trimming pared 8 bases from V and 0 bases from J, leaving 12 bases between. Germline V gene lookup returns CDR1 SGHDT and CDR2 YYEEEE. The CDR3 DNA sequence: TGTGCCAGTCAACTTAGCGGCTCCTACAATGAGCAGTTCTTC. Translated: CASQLSGSYNEQFF.

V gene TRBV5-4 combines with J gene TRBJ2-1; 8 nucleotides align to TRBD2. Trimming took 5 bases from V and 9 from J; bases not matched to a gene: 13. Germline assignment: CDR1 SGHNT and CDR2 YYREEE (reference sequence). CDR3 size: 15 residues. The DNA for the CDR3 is TGTGCCAGCAGTCCCCGGGGGGGCCTGTATTTTGAGCAGTTCTTC. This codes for CASSPRGGLYFEQFF. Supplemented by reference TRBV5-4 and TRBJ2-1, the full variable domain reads ETGVTQSPTHLIKTRGQQVTLRCSSQSGHNTVSWYQQALGQGPQFIFQYYREEENGRGNFPPRFSGLQFPNYSSELNVNALELDDSALYLCASSPRGGLYFEQFFGPGTRLTVL.

This CDR3 is CASSLGGQGYQETQYF. The CDR3 nucleotides read TGTGCCAGCAGTTTGGGTGGACAGGGGTACCAAGAGACCCAGTACTTC. The chain recombines TRBV27 with TRBJ2-5; 9 bases fit TRBD1. The CDR3 sequence is 16 residues long. V trimming: 3 bases; J trimming: 0 bases; junction bases outside the gene matches: 5. The germline V gene encodes CDR1 MNHEY and CDR2 SMNVEV (reference sequence).

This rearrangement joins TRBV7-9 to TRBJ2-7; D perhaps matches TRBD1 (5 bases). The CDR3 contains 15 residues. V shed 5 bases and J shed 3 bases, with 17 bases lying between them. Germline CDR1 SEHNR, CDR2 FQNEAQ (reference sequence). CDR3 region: CASSQGVGFVYEQYF. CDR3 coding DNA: TGTGCCAGCAGCCAAGGGGTGGGATTCGTCTACGAGCAGTACTTC.

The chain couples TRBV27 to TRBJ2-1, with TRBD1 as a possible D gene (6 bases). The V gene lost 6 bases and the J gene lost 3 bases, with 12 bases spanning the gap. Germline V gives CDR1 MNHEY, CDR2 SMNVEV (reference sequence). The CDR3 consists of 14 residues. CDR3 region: CASSFTGNYNEQFF. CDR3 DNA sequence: TGTGCCAGCAGCTTTACAGGGAACTACAATGAGCAGTTCTTC.

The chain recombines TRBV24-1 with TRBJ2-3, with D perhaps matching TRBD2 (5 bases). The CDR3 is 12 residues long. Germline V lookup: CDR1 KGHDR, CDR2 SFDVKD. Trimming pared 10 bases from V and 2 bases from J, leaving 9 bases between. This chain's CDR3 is CATVGDTDTQYF. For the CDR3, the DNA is TGTGCCACTGTGGGAGACACAGATACGCAGTATTTT.

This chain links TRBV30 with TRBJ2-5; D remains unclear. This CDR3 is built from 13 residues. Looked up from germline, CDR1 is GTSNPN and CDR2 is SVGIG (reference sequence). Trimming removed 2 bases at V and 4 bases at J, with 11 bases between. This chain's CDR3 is CAWSIAWRETQYF. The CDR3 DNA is TGTGCCTGGAGTATAGCTTGGAGAGAGACCCAGTACTTC.

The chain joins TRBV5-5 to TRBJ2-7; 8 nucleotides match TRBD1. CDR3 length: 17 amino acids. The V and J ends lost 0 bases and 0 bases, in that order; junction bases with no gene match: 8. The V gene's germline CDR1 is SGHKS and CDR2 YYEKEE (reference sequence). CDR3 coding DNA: TGTGCCAGCAGCTTGGTGGGATACAGGGGGAGCTCCTACGAGCAGTACTTC. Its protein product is CASSLVGYRGSSYEQYF.

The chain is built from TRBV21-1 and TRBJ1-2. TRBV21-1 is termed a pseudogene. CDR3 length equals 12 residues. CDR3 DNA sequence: TGTGCCAGCAGCACGGGGGTTGGTGGCTACACCTTC. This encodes CASSTGVGGYTF.

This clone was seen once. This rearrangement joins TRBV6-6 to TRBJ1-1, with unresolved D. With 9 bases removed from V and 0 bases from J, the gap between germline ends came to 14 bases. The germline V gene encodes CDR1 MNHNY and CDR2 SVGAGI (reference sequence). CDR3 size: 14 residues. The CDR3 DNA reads TGTGCCAGTGGCCCCGACTCCATGAACACTGAAGCTTTCTTT. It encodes CASGPDSMNTEAFF.

The CDR3 sequence: CASGFPVGSNQPQHF. In nucleotides, the CDR3 is TGCGCCAGCGGATTCCCCGTCGGGAGCAATCAGCCCCAGCATTTT. The genes are TRBV23-1 and TRBJ1-5; D is unresolved. TRBV23-1 counts as an open reading frame of uncertain function. The CDR3 spans 15 residues. The V and J ends lost 8 bases and 1 base respectively, with 15 bases between them.

Here the CDR3 DNA reads TGTGCCAGCAGCTTCCAGGGAAACACTGAAGCTTTCTTT. Its translation: CASSFQGNTEAFF. The rearrangement uses TRBV7-3 and TRBJ1-1; possible D gene TRBD1, 5 bases. CDR3 length: 13 residues. Trimming left V 3 bases short and J 2 bases short, with 7 bases between. From germline, CDR1 is SGHTA and CDR2 FQGTGA.

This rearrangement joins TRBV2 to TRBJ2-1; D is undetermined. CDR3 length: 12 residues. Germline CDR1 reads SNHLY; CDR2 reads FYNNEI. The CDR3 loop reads CVSTVSYNEQFF. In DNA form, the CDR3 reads TGTGTTTCTACAGTCTCCTACAATGAGCAGTTCTTC.

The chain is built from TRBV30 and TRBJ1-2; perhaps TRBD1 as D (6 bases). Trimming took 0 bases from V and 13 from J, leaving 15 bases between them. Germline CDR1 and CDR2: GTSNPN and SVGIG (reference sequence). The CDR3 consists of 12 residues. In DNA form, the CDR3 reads TGTGCCTGGAGTGTCACAGGGCCTGGGGGCACCTTC. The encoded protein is CAWSVTGPGGTF.

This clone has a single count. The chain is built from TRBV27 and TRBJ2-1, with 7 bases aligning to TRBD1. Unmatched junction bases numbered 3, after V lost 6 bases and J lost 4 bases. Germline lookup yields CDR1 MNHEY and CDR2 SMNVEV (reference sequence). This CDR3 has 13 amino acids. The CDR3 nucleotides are TGTGCCAGCAGACAGACAGGGTACAATGAGCAGTTCTTC. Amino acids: CASRQTGYNEQFF.

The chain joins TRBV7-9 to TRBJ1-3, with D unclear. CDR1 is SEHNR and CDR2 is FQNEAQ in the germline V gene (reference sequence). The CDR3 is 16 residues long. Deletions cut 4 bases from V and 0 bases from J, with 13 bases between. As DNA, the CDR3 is TGTGCCAGCAGCTCAAATCCGACGGGCTCTGGAAACACCATATATTTT. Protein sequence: CASSSNPTGSGNTIYF.